This TCR beta chain was sequenced in a study of OX40 agonist ivuxolimab in advanced cancers. On cycle 4 day 1 and cycle 7 day 1, as well as at baseline, blood was sampled. Assay: immunoSEQ multiplex PCR; the TCRdb copy retains only in-frame clones and omits some. The sample contains tens of thousands of clones, roughly nine tenths of which appear only once. This clone was picked up a small number of times. The germline gives CDR1 MGHRA, CDR2 YSYEKL. This CDR3 is built from 15 residues. The V end lost 1 base, the J end lost 5 bases, and 12 bases lay between the germline ends. The genes are TRBV4-1 and TRBJ1-5, with unresolved D. This receptor was obtained from an adult with an advanced solid tumor such as melanoma, head and neck, liver or kidney cancer. Source: CD4+ or CD8+ T cells sorted from blood, taken in a trial of the OX40 agonist ivuxolimab. The CDR3 region has the DNA TGCGCCAGCAGCCAAGCAGGTGGCCGATATCAGCCCCAGCATTTT. Protein product: CASSQAGGRYQPQHF.